Listed below are T cell receptor beta chains from one sample, sequenced in a study of T cells after somatic rescue of genetic block. TCRdb keeps only in-frame clones here, not all; method: immunoSEQ multiplex PCR. Found here are tens of thousands of clones, roughly 91% of them singletons; the top ten hold around 2.8%. The sequenced material came from peripheral blood mononuclear cells (PBMCs). Receptor source: a man aged 25-45 years. Both conserved end residues are part of each CDR3. D genes are given only for firm matches. Clone size is shown for a subset of rows, as once, few, many or a class of expanded clone.

J gene	V gene	clone size	D gene	CDR3 protein	CDR3 DNA
TRBJ1-3	TRBV6-1	.	.	CASSEDGRAGNTIYF	TGTGCCAGCAGTGAAGACGGAAGGGCTGGAAACACCATATATTTT
TRBJ2-3	TRBV5-4	.	TRBD2	CASRRLAGEATDTQYF	TGTGCCAGCAGACGTTTAGCGGGAGAGGCTACAGATACGCAGTATTTT
TRBJ2-7	TRBV27	.	TRBD1	CASSLSERQGVQYF	TGTGCCAGCAGTTTATCAGAAAGACAGGGAGTGCAGTACTTC
TRBJ2-7	TRBV7-2	.	.	CASSLVASTYEQYF	TGTGCCAGCAGCTTAGTAGCTAGCACCTACGAGCAGTACTTC
TRBJ2-7	TRBV2	.	TRBD1	CASSRQGYEQYF	TGTGCCAGCAGTCGACAGGGCTACGAGCAGTACTTC
TRBJ1-4	TRBV21-1	few	.	CASSQTTGTTWEKLFF	TGTGCCAGCAGCCAAACTACAGGGACCACTTGGGAAAAACTGTTTTTT
TRBJ1-1	TRBV5-4	.	.	CASSRPLTESLNTEAFF	TGTGCCAGCAGCCGGCCGCTGACAGAATCCTTGAACACTGAAGCTTTCTTT
TRBJ2-7	TRBV7-2	.	.	CASSLVQGRGAHEQYF	TGTGCCAGCAGCTTAGTTCAGGGCCGGGGGGCTCACGAGCAGTACTTC
TRBJ1-2	TRBV27	.	TRBD1	CASSPPPTGGFYGYTF	TGTGCCAGCAGTCCACCACCTACAGGGGGCTTCTATGGCTACACCTTC
TRBJ1-1	TRBV18	.	.	CASSPRPGINTEAFF	TGTGCCAGCTCACCACGCCCAGGGATCAACACTGAAGCTTTCTTT
TRBJ2-3	TRBV30	.	.	CAWSVSRSTDTQYF	TGTGCCTGGAGTGTTAGCAGGAGCACAGATACGCAGTATTTT
TRBJ2-1	TRBV5-6	.	.	CASSPTTVTRPDYNEQFF	TGTGCCAGCAGCCCGACTACAGTGACTAGGCCCGATTACAATGAGCAGTTCTTC
TRBJ2-1	TRBV5-1	.	.	CASSLESVVYNEQFF	TGCGCCAGCAGCTTGGAAAGTGTCGTTTACAATGAGCAGTTCTTC
TRBJ1-3	TRBV6-5	.	.	CASSPYSSGNTIYF	TGTGCCAGCAGCCCATACTCGTCGGGAAACACCATATATTTT
TRBJ2-1	TRBV11-3	.	.	CASSLMGVGNEQFF	TGTGCCAGCAGCTTAATGGGAGTGGGCAATGAGCAGTTCTTC
TRBJ2-7	TRBV6-5	once	TRBD1	CASSGGTGVPYEQYF	TGTGCCAGCTCCGGGGGGACAGGGGTCCCCTACGAGCAGTACTTC
TRBJ1-1	TRBV5-8	once	.	CASNSWWPMTGNMNTEAFF	TGTGCCAGCAACTCATGGTGGCCGATGACAGGTAACATGAACACTGAAGCTTTCTTT
TRBJ2-7	TRBV7-9	.	TRBD1	CASSGTDRVAYEQYF	TGTGCCAGCAGCGGAACGGACAGGGTGGCCTACGAGCAGTACTTC
TRBJ1-1	TRBV19	.	.	CASSVRGTEAFF	TGTGCCAGTAGCGTCCGAGGGACTGAAGCTTTCTTT
TRBJ2-1	TRBV13	.	.	CASSSSNSGPYNEQFF	TGTGCCAGCAGCTCGAGTAATAGCGGCCCCTACAATGAGCAGTTCTTC
TRBJ2-3	TRBV5-1	.	TRBD2	CASSPLLAGYTDTQYF	TGCGCCAGCAGCCCCCTACTAGCGGGATACACAGATACGCAGTATTTT
TRBJ2-7	TRBV7-8	.	.	CASSLITGTSYEQYF	TGTGCCAGCAGCTTAATTACAGGCACCTCCTACGAGCAGTACTTC
TRBJ2-7	TRBV19	.	.	CASGGDSTSYEQYF	TGTGCCAGCGGAGGGGACAGTACTTCCTACGAGCAGTACTTC
TRBJ1-6	TRBV28	once	.	CASFSSRNNSPLHF	TGTGCCAGCTTTAGCTCCCGAAATAATTCACCCCTCCACTTT
TRBJ2-7	TRBV11-2	.	TRBD1	CASSIGQVYEQYF	TGTGCCAGCAGCATCGGACAGGTATACGAGCAGTACTTC
TRBJ1-1	TRBV30	.	.	CATDWKGGNTEAFF	TGTGCGACCGATTGGAAAGGGGGTAACACTGAAGCTTTCTTT
TRBJ1-5	TRBV28	.	.	CASSPSARLGQPQHF	TGTGCCAGCAGTCCCTCTGCCAGGCTGGGTCAGCCCCAGCATTTT
TRBJ2-3	TRBV19	.	.	CASGGSVRSTDTQYF	TGTGCCTCTGGAGGAAGCGTCCGTAGCACAGATACGCAGTATTTT